Included here is one T cell receptor beta chain sequence, with context. The data originate from a study of blood T cell repertoires in COVID-19. Study-level background: Acute-phase and convalescent COVID-19 samples originated in the United States, Italy and Spain.

This CDR3 spans 15 amino acids. V lost 7 bases to trimming and J lost 3 bases; unmatched junction nucleotides: 4. Looked up from germline, CDR1 is SGHAT and CDR2 is FQNNGV. Repertoires were generated with immunoSEQ multiplex PCR, while TCRdb's copy carries only in-frame clones and drops some. The sample carries 200,000 to 300,000 clones, about 90% recorded once. The rearrangement joins TRBV11-2 to TRBJ1-6, with 9 bases lining up with TRBD1. The sample was peripheral blood. The clonotype was recovered from a woman aged 40 to 50 with acute or convalescent COVID-19. The CDR3 region is CASNRQGDYNSPLHF. The CDR3 DNA is TGTGCCAGCAACAGACAGGGGGACTATAATTCACCCCTCCACTTT.